This record covers a single TCR beta chain. The clone's antigen remains unknown. Per-nucleotide qualities are absent, and no much larger clonotype sits a single base away. There are 17 amino acids in the CDR3, from cysteine to phenylalanine inclusive. The CDR3 DNA has 51 bases and is translated from base 1. The germline V end is reduced by 6 bases and the J end by 6 bases; junction bases left unmatched: 15. Looking up the germline V gene (reference sequence) yields CDR1 LNHDA and CDR2 SQIVND. The High Capacity cDNA Reverse Transcription Kit was used to reverse transcribe all of the isolated RNA, meaning that expressed TCRB transcripts were what got sequenced. Naive, central memory and regulatory T cell samples underwent deep immunoSEQ sequencing, averaging about 3.5 million total reads per sample. Sorted cells were lysed in RLT buffer, and RNA was extracted using DNase-treated RNeasy Micro or Mini kits according to cell number. Each cell subset was processed on its own to prevent cross-contamination, while patient and healthy donor samples were processed together. TCRB sequences were amplified from cDNA with the immunoSEQ multiplex PCR, producing 87-bp fragments spanning the CDR3 region. The amplicons were sequenced using the Illumina HiSeq platform. The paper's processing steps were these. PCR bias was computationally corrected using synthetic template baselines, reads within Hamming distance 2 were collapsed, and singletons that could not be merged were discarded. By aligning reads against IMGT, V, D and J genes, CDR3 length, and insertions or deletions at six rearrangement sites were assigned. Within each subset, clonotype counts were normalized to sorted cell number, and only after that were true diversity and Gini coefficients computed with the tcR R package. The overlap coefficient, calculated on TCRB nucleotide sequences, was used to quantify repertoire sharing. As a proxy for the pre-selection repertoire, out-of-frame TCRB sequences from naive cells were analyzed. TCRdb's version of the immuneACCESS table is confined to in-frame rearrangements and falls short of the full clone set. An unresolved V gene accounts for under half of the shortfall where checked; the remainder is of unknown origin. The DNA gave D and trimming, while V, J and clone size come from that table. The table for this sample lists approximately 600,000 clones; around 11% of them were counted only once. The leading ten clones occupy around 0.12% of the sample.

The record originates from a study of beta chain features in type 1 diabetes (dated by TCRdb to the late 2010s). Background for the entire study: Mean age, gender distribution, total cell number and subset yield were not different between patients and healthy donors. The study compared TCRB repertoires of sorted circulating CD4+ T cell subsets between recently diagnosed type 1 diabetes patients and matched healthy donors. Across all samples, some 110,000,000 sorted cells were examined, and cell number per subset correlated strongly with RNA yield. Naive and central memory subsets were obtained from all 28 donors, but regulatory and stem cell-like memory subsets were isolated from only 8 patients and roughly eight healthy donors. Study-wide conclusions, independent of this receptor: A moderate but significant shortening of TCRB CDR3 length was observed in type 1 diabetes patients in all four CD4+ subsets. Naive, central memory and regulatory TCRB repertoires appeared more similar among patients than among healthy donors. Patients with type 1 diabetes made fewer insertions and deleted more nucleotides at VDJ recombination sites, implying thymic rearrangement abnormalities. PCR may preferentially amplify shorter templates, but because patient and control samples were amplified and corrected together, any resulting skew would affect both groups equally. Because cDNA was sequenced instead of genomic DNA, highly expressing activated cells could be over-represented, though the groups showed no difference in activation or CD3 levels. Because the HLA sub-analyses included only small numbers of individuals, any influence of HLA type on TCRB rearrangement was left unresolved.

Each donor gave one peripheral blood draw, roughly 110 mL on average, collected into heparinised tubes. Using a panel that included CD45RO, CCR7, CD25, CD127, CD95 and CD27, naive, central memory, regulatory and stem cell-like memory CD4+ T cells were sorted on a BD FACSAria II. All sorted populations exceeded 95% purity. PBMCs were isolated right away by Lymphoprep density gradient centrifugation and were stained directly, without culture. To minimize batch effects, samples were stained and sorted in pairs, one healthy donor with one patient per experiment. This chain joins TRBV19 to TRBJ2-1, with 9 junctional bases fitting TRBD2. The TCR sequence derives from a man aged 25 to 40 with type 1 diabetes. Sample: naive CD4+ T cells from blood. Read against the paper, the sample's cell subset or site label means: true naive CD4+ T cells. CDR3 sequence: CASSKLAGAAPINEQFF. The nucleotide sequence is TGTGCCAGTAGCAAATTAGCGGGGGCGGCCCCCATCAATGAGCAGTTCTTC.